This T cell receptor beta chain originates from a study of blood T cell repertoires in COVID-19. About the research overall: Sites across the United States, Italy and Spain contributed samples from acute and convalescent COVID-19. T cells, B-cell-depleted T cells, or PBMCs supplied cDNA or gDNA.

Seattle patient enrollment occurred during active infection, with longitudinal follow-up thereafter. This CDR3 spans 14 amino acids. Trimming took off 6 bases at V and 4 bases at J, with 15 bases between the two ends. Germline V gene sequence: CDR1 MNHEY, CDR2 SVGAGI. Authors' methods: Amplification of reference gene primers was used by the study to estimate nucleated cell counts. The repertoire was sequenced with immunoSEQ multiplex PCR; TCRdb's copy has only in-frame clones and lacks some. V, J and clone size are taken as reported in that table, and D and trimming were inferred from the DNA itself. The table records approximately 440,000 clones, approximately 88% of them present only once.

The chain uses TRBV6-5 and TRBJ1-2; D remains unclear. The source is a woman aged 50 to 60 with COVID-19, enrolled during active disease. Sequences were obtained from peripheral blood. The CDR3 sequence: CASSEVGPFYGYTF. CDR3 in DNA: TGTGCCAGCAGCGAGGTGGGTCCCTTCTATGGCTACACCTTC.